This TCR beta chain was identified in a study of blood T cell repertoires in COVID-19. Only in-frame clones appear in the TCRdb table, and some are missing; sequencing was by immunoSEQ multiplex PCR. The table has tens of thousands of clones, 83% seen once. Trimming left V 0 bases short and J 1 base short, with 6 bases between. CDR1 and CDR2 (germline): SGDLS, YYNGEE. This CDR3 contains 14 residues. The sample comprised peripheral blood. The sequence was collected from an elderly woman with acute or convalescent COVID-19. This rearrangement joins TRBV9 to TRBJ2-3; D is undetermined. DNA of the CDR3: TGTGCCAGCAGCGTAGGGCACCGCACAGATACGCAGTATTTT. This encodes CASSVGHRTDTQYF.